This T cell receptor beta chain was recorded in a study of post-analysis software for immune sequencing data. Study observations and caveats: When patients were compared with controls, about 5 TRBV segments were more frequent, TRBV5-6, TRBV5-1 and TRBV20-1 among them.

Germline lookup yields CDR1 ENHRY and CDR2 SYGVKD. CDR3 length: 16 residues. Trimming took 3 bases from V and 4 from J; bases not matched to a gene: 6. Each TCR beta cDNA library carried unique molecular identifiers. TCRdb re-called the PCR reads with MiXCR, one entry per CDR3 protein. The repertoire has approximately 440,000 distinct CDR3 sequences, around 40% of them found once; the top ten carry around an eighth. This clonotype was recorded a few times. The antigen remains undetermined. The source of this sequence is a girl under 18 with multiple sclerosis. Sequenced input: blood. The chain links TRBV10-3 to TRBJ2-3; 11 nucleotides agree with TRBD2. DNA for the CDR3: TGTGCCATCAGTGAACTAGCGGGAGTCGAGGCAGATACGCAGTATTTT. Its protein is CAISELAGVEADTQYF.